Sequencing of this T cell receptor (beta chain) was carried out in a study of shared clonotypes between healthy human individuals. About the research overall: Per donor, CD8 memory used one plate, CD8 naive used two, CD4 memory used three and CD4 naive used three.

Clones were read by immunoSEQ multiplex PCR, and TCRdb kept only the in-frame ones, dropping some. This table has roughly 2.1 million clones, approximately 94% appearing once. Trimming cost V 7 bases and J 0 bases, with 13 bases left between them. This CDR3 is 15 amino acids long. CDR1 and CDR2 from the germline V gene are SEHNR and FQNEAQ (reference sequence). Naivety among CD8 cells was defined by CD45RO negativity and positive CCR7 selection, thereby excluding terminally differentiated effector memory CD45RA+ cells. Donors comprised only Caucasian adults living in Nashville, Tennessee. This chain joins TRBV7-9 and TRBJ2-1, with D perhaps matching TRBD1 (5 bases). The material sequenced was naive CD8+ T cells from PBMCs. The source of this sequence is a man between 18 and 35 years old in good health. Some clones in this sample may be carry-over from other donors' samples. Here the CDR3 DNA reads TGTGCCAGCAAAGAGACAGAGAGCTCCTACAATGAGCAGTTCTTC. Protein sequence: CASKETESSYNEQFF.